A selection of T cell receptor beta chains follows, all from one sample in a study of CD8 T cells in cerebrospinal fluid in Alzheimer's disease. TCRdb re-called the 10x single-cell sequencing reads and gives one entry per CDR3 protein, without DNA. Here the sample table reports 1,500 to 2,000 distinct CDR3 sequences. Material: cerebrospinal fluid. The receptors shown here come from a human donor in good health. Both conserved end residues are part of each CDR3. Expanded clones get a size class; other rows say once, few or many, or leave the size out.

j_gene	v_gene	abundance	CDR3aa
TRBJ2-5	TRBV6-5	medium-sized	CASSPGTGGWETQYF
TRBJ2-2	TRBV11-1	medium-sized	CASSWDRGGTGELFF
TRBJ2-7	TRBV6-1	medium-sized	CASAHRGGFYEQYF
TRBJ1-5	TRBV6-1	medium-sized	CASSTVPSGGSNQPQHF
TRBJ1-4	TRBV4-1	medium-sized	CASSRAEIATNEKLFF
TRBJ1-2	TRBV4-2	medium-sized	CASSQEGAHYGYTF
TRBJ2-6	TRBV2	medium-sized	CASSTTSGANVLTF
TRBJ1-5	TRBV6-2/TRBV6-3	medium-sized	CASSSDGNQPQHF
TRBJ1-2	TRBV19	medium-sized	CASGTQGTRPSNYGYTF
TRBJ1-2	TRBV9	medium-sized	CASSVGTGDGYTF
TRBJ1-3	TRBV12-3/TRBV12-4	medium-sized	CASSPTGGSGNTIYF
TRBJ2-7	TRBV5-1	medium-sized	CASSLQVSEQYF
TRBJ2-7	TRBV7-9	large	CASSPPGGSYEQYF
TRBJ1-1	TRBV28	medium-sized	CASSFPQDGNTEAFF
TRBJ2-3	TRBV20-1	medium-sized	CSARDTKQQYTDTQYF
TRBJ2-3	TRBV7-9	large	CASSFKARDTQYF
TRBJ2-2	TRBV20-1	medium-sized	CSARDAGQGVYGELFF
TRBJ2-5	TRBV20-1	medium-sized	CSASSRQETQYF
TRBJ2-7	TRBV20-1	large	CSVTDTYEQYF
TRBJ2-1	TRBV12-3/TRBV12-4	large	CASSPTGMGYNEQFF
TRBJ2-3	TRBV29-1	medium-sized	CSVAPGGTDTQYF
TRBJ2-2	TRBV6-6	medium-sized	CASNRGNLGTGELFF
TRBJ2-7	TRBV20-1	large	CSARSDDLGGYEQYF
TRBJ1-6	TRBV20-1	medium-sized	CSASAGRYNSPLHF
TRBJ2-5	TRBV21-1	NA	CASSLGEVGGQETQYF
TRBJ2-5	TRBV10-1	medium-sized	CASSEVTGGQETQYF